This entry lists 30 T cell receptor beta chains sequenced from one sample in a study of cytomegalovirus exposure and HLA in healthy donors. Amplification used 60 Vbeta primers and 13 Jbeta primers. Sequencing used immunoSEQ multiplex PCR; TCRdb keeps in-frame clones, though not all of them. The sample yields 150,000 or so clones, roughly 72% seen once. Material: PBMCs. The source is a man aged 25 to 40 in good health and CMV-seronegative.

V and J are TRBV28 and TRBJ1-5; D is possibly TRBD1 (6 bases). The V end was cut by 6 bases, the J end by 1 base, with 16 bases between. Germline V lookup: CDR1 MDHEN, CDR2 SYDVKM. The CDR3 spans 16 residues. CDR3 residues: CASRGGGTDSNQPQHF. For the CDR3, the DNA is TGTGCCAGCAGAGGGGGAGGGACGGACAGCAATCAGCCCCAGCATTTT.

Comments on this clone: A junction end diverges from the germline sequence, so it may reflect a read error. V and J are TRBV7-9 and TRBJ1-4; D perhaps matches TRBD1 (5 bases). The CDR3 is made up of 14 amino acids. Germline CDR1 SEHNR, CDR2 FQNEAQ (reference sequence). Here the CDR3 DNA reads TGTTCCAGCAGCTTAGGACAACCAGGCGAAAAACTGTTTTTT. Amino acid sequence: CSSSLGQPGEKLFF.

The genes are TRBV5-1 and TRBJ1-1; 7 nucleotides align to TRBD1. CDR1 and CDR2 (germline): SGHRS, YFSETQ. Trimming at V came to 4 bases and at J to 6 bases, leaving 6 bases not matched to a gene. This CDR3 region has 13 residues. The chain's CDR3 is CASSPTGKAEAFF. In DNA, the CDR3 is TGCGCCAGCAGCCCGACAGGGAAGGCTGAAGCTTTCTTT.

The chain joins TRBV5-5 to TRBJ1-5, with 8 bases fitting TRBD1. This CDR3 region has 16 residues. V dropped 1 base and J dropped 6; count of bases not matched to a gene: 9. The germline CDR1 and CDR2 sequences are SGHKS and YYEKEE (reference sequence). CDR3 coding DNA: TGTGCCAGCAGCTTGCTAGTAGCAGGGGGCGGTCAGCCCCAGCATTTT. Its protein is CASSLLVAGGGQPQHF.

CDR3 amino acids: CASRDPGQGDREQYF. CDR3 nucleotides: TGTGCCAGCAGGGATCCGGGACAGGGGGATAGGGAGCAGTACTTC. The rearrangement joins TRBV6-5 to TRBJ2-7, with 11 bases lining up with TRBD1. Germline CDR1 MNHEY, CDR2 SVGAGI. The V and J ends lost 6 bases and 7 bases, in that order; junction bases with no gene match: 11. The CDR3 sequence is 15 residues long.

A note on this clone: At one end the junction does not follow the germline gene, possibly because of a read error. The chain employs TRBV7-9 and TRBJ2-3; D is uncertain. The CDR3 is made up of 12 amino acids. Per germline, CDR1 SEHNR and CDR2 FQNEAQ (reference sequence). The CDR3 loop reads CANSSVTDTQYF. The DNA for the CDR3 is TGTGCCAACAGCTCAGTAACAGATACGCAGTATTTT.

The chain is built from TRBV6-1 and TRBJ1-2, with no clear D. The CDR3 runs 11 residues. CDR1 and CDR2 from the germline V gene are MNHNS and SASEGT. The V and J ends lost 6 bases and 8 bases respectively, with 10 bases between them. The CDR3 spells CASSRAGGYTF. CDR3 DNA sequence: TGTGCCAGCAGCCGGGCGGGAGGCTACACCTTC.

This clone is a singleton in its sample. The chain has TRBV7-9 and TRBJ2-7; possibly TRBD2 for D (6 bases). The CDR3 runs to 15 residues. CDR1 and CDR2 (germline): SEHNR, FQNEAQ (reference sequence). Trimming shortened V by 2 bases and J by 4 bases, and 15 bases separated the two germline ends. The CDR3 region is CASSLISTGVYEQYF. The CDR3 DNA reads as TGTGCCAGCAGCTTAATTTCCACGGGGGTGTACGAGCAGTACTTC.

This chain uses TRBV7-9 with TRBJ2-7; D is perhaps TRBD2 (6 bases). CDR3 length: 13 residues. Germline values: CDR1 SEHNR, CDR2 FQNEAQ (reference sequence). V lost 5 bases and J lost 3, with 11 bases in between. CDR3 bases: TGTGCCAGCAGCCACGGGACTGGCTACGAGCAGTACTTC. Its protein is CASSHGTGYEQYF.

The V call is TRBV19, the J call TRBJ1-5; D is perhaps TRBD1 (6 bases). The CDR3 totals 15 residues. Deletions cut 4 bases from V and 3 bases from J, with 13 bases between. In germline, CDR1 is LNHDA, CDR2 SQIVND (reference sequence). In DNA form, the CDR3 reads TGTGCCAGTAGTAGGACAGCGGAGTACAATCAGCCCCAGCATTTT. Translated: CASSRTAEYNQPQHF.

This chain links TRBV28 with TRBJ1-5; possible D gene TRBD1, 6 bases. This CDR3 has 12 residues. V lost 6 bases and J 3 bases, leaving 6 bases between the germline ends. Germline V gene data show CDR1 as MDHEN and CDR2 as SYDVKM. In DNA form, the CDR3 reads TGTGCCAGCAGGGGGGCCAATCAGCCCCAGCATTTT. This gives the protein CASRGANQPQHF.

The chain joins TRBV10-3 to TRBJ1-1; D not certain. The V end was cut by 3 bases, the J end by 1 base, with 3 bases between. The V gene's germline CDR1 is ENHRY and CDR2 SYGVKD. The CDR3 is made up of 12 amino acids. The CDR3 DNA is TGTGCCATCAGTGACTGGAACACTGAAGCTTTCTTT. This sequence encodes CAISDWNTEAFF.

The rearrangement links TRBV5-4 to TRBJ2-3; possibly TRBD2 for D (6 bases). V dropped 0 bases and J dropped 3 bases, with 17 bases sitting between them. The length of the CDR3 is 17 residues. In germline, CDR1 is SGHNT, CDR2 YYREEE (reference sequence). The CDR3 DNA is TGTGCCAGCAGCTTGGATCCGGGATTGGGGGGTACAGATACGCAGTATTTT. This codes for CASSLDPGLGGTDTQYF.

This chain uses TRBV6-5 with TRBJ1-2, with 10 positions matching TRBD1. This CDR3 is built from 15 residues. Germline V lookup: CDR1 MNHEY, CDR2 SVGAGI. With V trimmed by 5 bases and J by 3 bases, 6 bases remained unmatched. The CDR3 protein is CASSPQGQGYYGYTF. The CDR3 nucleotides are TGTGCCAGCAGTCCCCAGGGACAGGGGTACTATGGCTACACCTTC.

V usage is TRBV5-4 and J usage is TRBJ1-1; 9 nucleotides line up with TRBD1. Germline values: CDR1 SGHNT, CDR2 YYREEE (reference sequence). This CDR3 comprises 15 residues. Trimming removed 3 bases from V and 3 bases from J; junction bases left unmatched: 6. CDR3 amino acids: CASSSTGGADTEAFF. Written as DNA, the CDR3 is TGTGCCAGCAGCTCAACAGGGGGCGCGGACACTGAAGCTTTCTTT.

V gene TRBV29-1 combines with J gene TRBJ2-5; perhaps TRBD1 as D (6 bases). There are 15 residues in the CDR3. In germline, CDR1 is SQVTM, CDR2 ANQGSEA. V lost 0 bases and J 5 bases, leaving 16 bases between the germline ends. The CDR3 DNA reads as TGCAGCGTTGAAGACCGGGATATAAGGGGGGAGACCCAGTACTTC. Translation gives CSVEDRDIRGETQYF.

This sequence joins TRBV4-3 and TRBJ2-7; 10 bases align to TRBD1. The V and J ends lost 3 bases and 3 bases, in that order; junction bases with no gene match: 2. CDR3 length: 14 residues. The germline V gene encodes CDR1 LGHNA and CDR2 YSLEER. The CDR3 nucleotides are TGCGCCAGCAGCCAGGACAGGGGGAACTACGAGCAGTACTTC. Translated: CASSQDRGNYEQYF.

V gene TRBV19 combines with J gene TRBJ1-2, with 8 bases that match TRBD1. This CDR3 spans 14 amino acids. V lost 10 bases, J lost 5 bases, and 12 bases stayed unmatched. Germline-derived CDR1 and CDR2 are LNHDA and SQIVND (reference sequence). The CDR3 sequence: CATQGAPSNYGYTF. In DNA form, the CDR3 reads TGTGCCACCCAGGGGGCGCCCAGTAATTATGGCTACACCTTC.

This chain connects TRBV10-3 to TRBJ1-2; D uncertain. Germline CDR1 reads ENHRY; CDR2 reads SYGVKD. This CDR3 comprises 14 residues. Deletions cut 0 bases from V and 0 bases from J, with 5 bases between. As DNA, the CDR3 is TGTGCCATCAGTGAGTCTTCCGCTAACTATGGCTACACCTTC. It translates to CAISESSANYGYTF.

CDR3 bases: TGTGCCAGCACCTTAGTAGGGGGCGGATCACCCCTCCACTTT. It specifies CASTLVGGGSPLHF. This sequence joins TRBV28 and TRBJ1-6, with 7 bases identical to TRBD1. Germline V gene lookup returns CDR1 MDHEN and CDR2 SYDVKM. The CDR3 runs 14 residues. J lost 10 bases, V lost 7 bases, and 10 bases had no gene match.

V usage is TRBV15 and J usage is TRBJ1-5, with TRBD1 matching 8 bases. Trimming cost V 3 bases and J 4 bases; bases outside gene matches: 8. CDR1 is LNHNV and CDR2 is YYDKDF in the germline V gene (reference sequence). This CDR3 has 16 residues. The CDR3 DNA reads TGTGCCACCAGCAGGGGAGAGGGACAGGAAAATCAGCCCCAGCATTTT. As protein: CATSRGEGQENQPQHF.

This rearrangement joins TRBV19 to TRBJ2-7, with TRBD1 matching 7 bases. The V gene's germline CDR1 is LNHDA and CDR2 SQIVND (reference sequence). J gave up 4 bases and V 7 bases, and 10 bases lay outside the gene matches. The CDR3 has 14 amino acids. The CDR3, as DNA: TGTGCCAGTATTAACGTGGCAGGGGGTTACGAGCAGTACTTC. Translated: CASINVAGGYEQYF.

CDR3 nucleotide sequence: TGTGCCAGCAGCCTATTTCAGGGGGCAGATACGCAGTATTTT. Its protein product is CASSLFQGADTQYF. V is TRBV7-8 and J is TRBJ2-3; 7 bases line up with TRBD1. The V gene's germline CDR1 is SGHVS and CDR2 FQNEAQ. The trim removed 5 bases at V and 4 bases at J, leaving 6 bases unmatched. This CDR3 contains 14 residues.

This clone was picked up a small number of times. This chain links TRBV7-2 with TRBJ1-5; 10 positions match TRBD1. CDR3 length: 14 residues. Germline-derived CDR1 and CDR2 are SGHTA and FQGNSA. The V and J ends lost 4 bases and 6 bases, in that order; junction bases with no gene match: 3. CDR3 sequence (DNA): TGTGCCAGCAGCTCCCGGACAGGGGGTCAGCCCCAGCATTTT. Its protein product is CASSSRTGGQPQHF.

A note on this clone: The same CDR3 arises from other DNA sequences in this sample as well. The genes are TRBV19 and TRBJ1-1; D uncertain. This CDR3 contains 12 residues. The germline V gene encodes CDR1 LNHDA and CDR2 SQIVND (reference sequence). Between the trimmed V and J ends, which lost 4 bases and 1 base, there was a span of 4 bases. The CDR3 DNA reads TGTGCCAGTAGTAGGAGGAACACTGAAGCTTTCTTT. Translated: CASSRRNTEAFF.

The CDR3 DNA reads as TGTGCCAGCACTTCACTACCCGGCAGGGCTGGAAACACCATATATTTT. Translation gives CASTSLPGRAGNTIYF. The rearrangement joins TRBV2 to TRBJ1-3, with D perhaps TRBD1 (5 bases). The ends were cut back, 7 bases at V and 2 bases at J, with 18 bases in the middle. The CDR3 totals 16 residues. Looked up from germline, CDR1 is SNHLY and CDR2 is FYNNEI.

The chain uses TRBV6-5 and TRBJ1-5; 7 positions match TRBD1. After removal of 4 bases from V and 4 bases from J, the junction contained 7 bases not matched to a gene. Per the germline V gene, CDR1 is MNHEY and CDR2 is SVGAGI. The length of the CDR3 is 15 residues. The CDR3 DNA reads as TGTGCCAGCAGTTGGACAGGAAAACCAAATCAGCCCCAGCATTTT. It yields the protein CASSWTGKPNQPQHF.

This clone was seen once. J is TRBJ2-3 and V is TRBV19, with 12 bases identical to TRBD2. The CDR3 is 17 residues long. Germline V gives CDR1 LNHDA, CDR2 SQIVND (reference sequence). V was clipped by 5 bases and J by 0 bases; unmatched bases: 6. The CDR3 DNA sequence: TGTGCCAGTAGTCAGACTAGCGGGGGTGCTAGCACAGATACGCAGTATTTT. Translation: CASSQTSGGASTDTQYF.

V is TRBV29-1 and J is TRBJ2-5; D perhaps matches TRBD2 (6 bases). Germline V lookup: CDR1 SQVTM, CDR2 ANQGSEA. The CDR3 length is 14 residues. Trimming took off 6 bases at V and 3 bases at J, with 17 bases between the two ends. DNA of the CDR3: TGCAGCGTCATTAGAGGAGGGGAAGAAGAGACCCAGTACTTC. It yields the protein CSVIRGGEEETQYF.

This chain's CDR3 is CASSPEDSEAFF. Here the CDR3 DNA reads TGTGCCAGCAGCCCAGAGGACAGTGAAGCTTTCTTT. The genes are TRBV7-9 and TRBJ1-1, with D possibly matching TRBD1 (6 bases). Germline V lookup: CDR1 SEHNR, CDR2 FQNEAQ (reference sequence). The CDR3 has 12 amino acids. Trimming shortened V by 5 bases and J by 7 bases, and 11 bases separated the two germline ends.